This T cell receptor (beta chain) was recorded in a study of blood T cell repertoires in COVID-19. Study details: Sources were T cells, B-cell-depleted T cells, or PBMCs; the material itself was cDNA or gDNA.

This clone is a singleton in its sample. Trimming removed 3 bases from V and 6 bases from J, with 12 bases in between. The CDR3 consists of 14 residues. Germline CDR1 is KGHSH and CDR2 is LQKENI. Source study methods: Estimation of nucleated cell counts relied on the amplification of reference gene primers. TCRdb's copy holds only in-frame clones and misses some; the assay was immunoSEQ multiplex PCR. V, J and clone size reflect that table, while D and trimming were determined from the DNA. The top ten clones hold roughly 1.6% of a sample with 410,000 or so clones, over 75% of them seen once. The sample taken for sequencing was peripheral blood. The receptor's source is a woman aged 40 to 50 with COVID-19, enrolled during active disease. The chain links TRBV18 to TRBJ1-5; D ambiguous. CDR3 in amino acids: CASSPLFGGQPQHF. CDR3 coding DNA: TGTGCCAGCTCACCTCTTTTTGGAGGTCAGCCCCAGCATTTT. Using reference TRBV18 and TRBJ1-5 for the parts outside the CDR3, the full variable domain is NAGVMQNPRHLVRRRGQEARLRCSPMKGHSHVYWYRQLPEEGLKFMVYLQKENIIDESGMPKERFSAEFPKEGPSILRIQQVVRGDSAAYFCASSPLFGGQPQHFGDGTRLSIL.